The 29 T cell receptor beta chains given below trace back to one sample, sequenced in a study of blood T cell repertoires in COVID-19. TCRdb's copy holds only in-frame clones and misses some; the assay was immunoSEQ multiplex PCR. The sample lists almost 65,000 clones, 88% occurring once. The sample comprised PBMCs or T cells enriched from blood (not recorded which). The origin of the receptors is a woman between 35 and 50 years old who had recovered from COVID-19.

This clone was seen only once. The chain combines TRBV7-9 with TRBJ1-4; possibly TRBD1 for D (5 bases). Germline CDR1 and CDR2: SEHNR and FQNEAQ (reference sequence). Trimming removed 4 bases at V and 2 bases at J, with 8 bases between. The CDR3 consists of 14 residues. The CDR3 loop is CASSWTRTNEKLFF. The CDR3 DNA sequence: TGTGCCAGCAGCTGGACACGGACTAATGAAAAACTGTTTTTT.

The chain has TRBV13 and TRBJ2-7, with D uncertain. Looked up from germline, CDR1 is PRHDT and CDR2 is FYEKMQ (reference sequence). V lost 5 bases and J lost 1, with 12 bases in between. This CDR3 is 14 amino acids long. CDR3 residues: CASSRPARSYEQYF. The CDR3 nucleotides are TGTGCCAGCAGCCGACCCGCTAGGTCCTACGAGCAGTACTTC.

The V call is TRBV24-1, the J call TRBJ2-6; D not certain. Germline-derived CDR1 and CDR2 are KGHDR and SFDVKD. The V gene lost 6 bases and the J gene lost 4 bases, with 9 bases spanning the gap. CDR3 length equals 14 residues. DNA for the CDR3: TGTGCCACCAGTCCCTCGTCCGGGGCCAACGTCCTGACTTTC. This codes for CATSPSSGANVLTF.

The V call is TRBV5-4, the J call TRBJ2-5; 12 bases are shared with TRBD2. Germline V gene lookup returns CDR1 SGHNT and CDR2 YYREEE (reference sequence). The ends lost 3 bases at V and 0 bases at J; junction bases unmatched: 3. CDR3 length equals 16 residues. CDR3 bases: TGTGCCAGCAGCTCACGACTAGCGGGGGACCAAGAGACCCAGTACTTC. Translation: CASSSRLAGDQETQYF. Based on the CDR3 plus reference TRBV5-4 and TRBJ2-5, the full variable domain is ETGVTQSPTHLIKTRGQQVTLRCSSQSGHNTVSWYQQALGQGPQFIFQYYREEENGRGNFPPRFSGLQFPNYSSELNVNALELDDSALYLCASSSRLAGDQETQYFGPGTRLLVL.

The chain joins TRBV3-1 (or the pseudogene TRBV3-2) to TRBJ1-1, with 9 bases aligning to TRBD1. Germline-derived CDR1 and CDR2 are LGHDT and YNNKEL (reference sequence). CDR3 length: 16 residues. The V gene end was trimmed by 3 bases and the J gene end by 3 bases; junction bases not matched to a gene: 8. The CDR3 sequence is CASSHKTGGTYTEAFF. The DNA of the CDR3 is TGTGCCAGCAGCCACAAGACAGGGGGTACGTACACTGAAGCTTTCTTT.

CDR3 residues: CASSISSGGALSTDTQYF. For the CDR3, the DNA is TGTGCCAGTAGTATATCTAGCGGGGGGGCCCTGAGCACAGATACGCAGTATTTT. This chain joins TRBV19 and TRBJ2-3; 12 bases are shared with TRBD2. The germline gives CDR1 LNHDA, CDR2 SQIVND (reference sequence). CDR3 size: 18 residues. The J segment lost 0 bases and the V segment lost 2 bases, leaving 6 bases of the junction unmatched.

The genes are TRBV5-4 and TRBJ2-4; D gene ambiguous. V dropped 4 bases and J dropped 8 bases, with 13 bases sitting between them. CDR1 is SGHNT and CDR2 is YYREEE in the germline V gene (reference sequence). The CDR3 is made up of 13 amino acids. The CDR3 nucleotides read TGTGCCAGCAGCCCCGCCCCGTCAGACATTCAGTACTTC. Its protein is CASSPAPSDIQYF.

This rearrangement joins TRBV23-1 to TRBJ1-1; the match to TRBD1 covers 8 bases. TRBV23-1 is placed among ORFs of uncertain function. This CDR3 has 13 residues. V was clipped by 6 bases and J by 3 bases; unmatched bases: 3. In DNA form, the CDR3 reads TGCGCCAGCAGCAGGGGGCAGGACACTGAAGCTTTCTTT. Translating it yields CASSRGQDTEAFF.

In nucleotides, the CDR3 is TGCGCCAGCAGCGGTGGGTCAGGCAGCTCTTTGAGCTCTGGAAACACCATATATTTT. Translated: CASSGGSGSSLSSGNTIYF. V gene TRBV5-1 combines with J gene TRBJ1-3; no clear D gene. This CDR3 is 19 amino acids long. Per germline, CDR1 SGHRS and CDR2 YFSETQ. Trimming removed 4 bases from V and 0 bases from J, with 23 bases in between.

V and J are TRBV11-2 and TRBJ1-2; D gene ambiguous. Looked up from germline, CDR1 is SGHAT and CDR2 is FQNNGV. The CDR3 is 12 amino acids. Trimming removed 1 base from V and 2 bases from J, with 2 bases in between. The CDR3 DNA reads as TGTGCCAGCAGCTTAGCAAACTATGGCTACACCTTC. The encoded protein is CASSLANYGYTF. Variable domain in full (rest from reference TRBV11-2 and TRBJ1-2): EAGVAQSPRYKIIEKRQSVAFWCNPISGHATLYWYQQILGQGPKLLIQFQNNGVVDDSQLPKDRFSAERLKGVDSTLKIQPAKLEDSAVYLCASSLANYGYTFGSGTRLTVV.

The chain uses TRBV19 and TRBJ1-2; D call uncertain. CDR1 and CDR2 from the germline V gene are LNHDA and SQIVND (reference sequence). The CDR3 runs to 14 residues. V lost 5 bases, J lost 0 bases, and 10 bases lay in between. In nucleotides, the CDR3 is TGTGCCAGTAGTTGGAGAGGGCCTAACTATGGCTACACCTTC. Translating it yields CASSWRGPNYGYTF.

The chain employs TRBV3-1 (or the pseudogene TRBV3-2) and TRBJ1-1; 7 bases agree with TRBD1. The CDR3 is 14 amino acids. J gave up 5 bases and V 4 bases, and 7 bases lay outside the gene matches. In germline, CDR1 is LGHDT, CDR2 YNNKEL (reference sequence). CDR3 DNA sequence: TGTGCCAGCAGCCCTTTCAGGGGGAATACTGAAGCTTTCTTT. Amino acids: CASSPFRGNTEAFF.

The CDR3 coding sequence is TGTGCCAGCACCCAAATGGCGGGGAGCACAGATACGCAGTATTTT. Protein sequence: CASTQMAGSTDTQYF. This rearrangement joins TRBV27 to TRBJ2-3; D might be TRBD2 (6 bases). Germline V gene lookup returns CDR1 MNHEY and CDR2 SMNVEV (reference sequence). The length of the CDR3 is 15 residues. The V end lost 7 bases, the J end lost 0 bases, and 14 bases lay between the germline ends.

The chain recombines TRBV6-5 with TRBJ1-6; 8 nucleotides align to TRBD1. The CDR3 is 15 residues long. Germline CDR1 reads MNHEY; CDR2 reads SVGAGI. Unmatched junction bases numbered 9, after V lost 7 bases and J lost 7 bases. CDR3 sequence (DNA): TGTGCCAGCACCCCGGACAGGGTAGCGAATTCACCCCTCCACTTT. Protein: CASTPDRVANSPLHF.

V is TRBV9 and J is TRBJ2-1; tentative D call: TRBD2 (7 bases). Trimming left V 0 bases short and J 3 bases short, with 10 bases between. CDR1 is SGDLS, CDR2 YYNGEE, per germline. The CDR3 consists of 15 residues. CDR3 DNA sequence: TGTGCCAGCAGCGTAGAGGGGGGGCTCTACAATGAGCAGTTCTTC. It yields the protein CASSVEGGLYNEQFF.

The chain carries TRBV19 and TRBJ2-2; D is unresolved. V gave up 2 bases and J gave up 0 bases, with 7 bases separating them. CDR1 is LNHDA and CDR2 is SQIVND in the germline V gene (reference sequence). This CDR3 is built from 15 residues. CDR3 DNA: TGTGCCAGTAGTATACGTCTTTCGAACACCGGGGAGCTGTTTTTT. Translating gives CASSIRLSNTGELFF.

The CDR3 loop is CASSVARGGTGELFF. The CDR3, as DNA: TGTGCCAGCAGCGTAGCGCGGGGGGGCACCGGGGAGCTGTTTTTT. The chain carries TRBV9 and TRBJ2-2; 9 positions agree with TRBD2. V was pared by 0 bases and J by 4 bases, with 1 base of the junction left unmatched. Germline CDR1 reads SGDLS; CDR2 reads YYNGEE. The CDR3 is 15 residues long.

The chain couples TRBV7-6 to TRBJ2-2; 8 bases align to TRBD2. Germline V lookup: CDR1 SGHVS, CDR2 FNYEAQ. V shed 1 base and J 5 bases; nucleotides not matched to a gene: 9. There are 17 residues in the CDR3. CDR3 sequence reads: CASSLVFGTSETGELFF. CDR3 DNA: TGTGCCAGCAGCTTAGTCTTTGGGACTAGTGAAACCGGGGAGCTGTTTTTT.

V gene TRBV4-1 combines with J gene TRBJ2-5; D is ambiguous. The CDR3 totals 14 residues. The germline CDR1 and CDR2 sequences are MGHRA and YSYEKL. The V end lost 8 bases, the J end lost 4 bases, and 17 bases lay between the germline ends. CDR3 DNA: TGCGCCAGCTCGCTAGGTTCTTTGGGAGAGACCCAGTACTTC. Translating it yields CASSLGSLGETQYF.

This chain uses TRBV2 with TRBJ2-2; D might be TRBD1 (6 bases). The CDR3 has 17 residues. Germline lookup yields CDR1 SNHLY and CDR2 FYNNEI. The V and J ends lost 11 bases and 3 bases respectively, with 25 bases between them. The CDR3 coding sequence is TGTGCCGCAAAGCCCGAGGACAAAAAGGGGGACACCGGGGAGCTGTTTTTT. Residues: CAAKPEDKKGDTGELFF.

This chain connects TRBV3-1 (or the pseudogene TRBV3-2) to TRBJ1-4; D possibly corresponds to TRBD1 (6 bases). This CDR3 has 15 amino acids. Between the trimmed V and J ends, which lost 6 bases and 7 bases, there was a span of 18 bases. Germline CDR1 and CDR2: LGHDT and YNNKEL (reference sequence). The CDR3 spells CASRLSGEGSEKLFF. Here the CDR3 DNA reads TGTGCCAGCAGGTTATCAGGGGAGGGGAGTGAAAAACTGTTTTTT.

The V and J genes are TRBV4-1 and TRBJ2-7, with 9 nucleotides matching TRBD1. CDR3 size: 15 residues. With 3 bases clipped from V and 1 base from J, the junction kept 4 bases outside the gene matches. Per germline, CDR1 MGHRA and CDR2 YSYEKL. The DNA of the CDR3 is TGCGCCAGCAGCCACCCCGGACAGGGGTCCTACGAGCAGTACTTC. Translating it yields CASSHPGQGSYEQYF.

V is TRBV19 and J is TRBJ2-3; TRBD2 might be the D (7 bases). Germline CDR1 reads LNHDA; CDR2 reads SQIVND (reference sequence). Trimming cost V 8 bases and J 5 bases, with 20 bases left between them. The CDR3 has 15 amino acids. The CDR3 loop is CASSGRGPMGDTQYF. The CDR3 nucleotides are TGTGCCAGTTCAGGGCGGGGGCCTATGGGAGATACGCAGTATTTT.

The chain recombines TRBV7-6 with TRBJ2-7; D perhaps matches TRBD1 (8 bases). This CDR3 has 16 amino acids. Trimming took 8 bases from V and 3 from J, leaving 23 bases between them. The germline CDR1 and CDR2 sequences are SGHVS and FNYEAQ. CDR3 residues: CASRLRQTGEGYEQYF. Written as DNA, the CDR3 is TGTGCCAGCCGGCTGCGTCAGACAGGGGAGGGCTACGAGCAGTACTTC.

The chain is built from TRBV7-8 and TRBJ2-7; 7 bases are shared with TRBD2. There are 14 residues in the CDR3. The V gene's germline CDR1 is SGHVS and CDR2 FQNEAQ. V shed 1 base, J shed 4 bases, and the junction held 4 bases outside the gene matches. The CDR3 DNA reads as TGTGCCAGCAGCTTAGATCGGGGAGGGTACGAGCAGTACTTC. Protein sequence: CASSLDRGGYEQYF.

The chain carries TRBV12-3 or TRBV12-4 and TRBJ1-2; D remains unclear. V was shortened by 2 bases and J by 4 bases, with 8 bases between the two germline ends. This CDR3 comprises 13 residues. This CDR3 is CASSLPPGYGYTF. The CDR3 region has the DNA TGTGCCAGCAGTTTACCCCCAGGCTATGGCTACACCTTC.

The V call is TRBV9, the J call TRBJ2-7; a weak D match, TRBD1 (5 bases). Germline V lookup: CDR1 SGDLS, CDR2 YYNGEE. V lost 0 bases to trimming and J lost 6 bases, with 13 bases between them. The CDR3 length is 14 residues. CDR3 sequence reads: CASSVDRILGEQYF. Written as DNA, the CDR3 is TGTGCCAGCAGCGTAGACAGGATTTTGGGCGAGCAGTACTTC.

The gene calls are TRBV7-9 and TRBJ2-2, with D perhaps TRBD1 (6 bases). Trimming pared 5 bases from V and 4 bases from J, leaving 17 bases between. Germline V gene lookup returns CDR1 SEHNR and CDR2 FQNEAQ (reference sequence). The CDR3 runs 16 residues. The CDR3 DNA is TGTGCCAGCAGCCACAAGGGGACAACCACCACCGGGGAGCTGTTTTTT. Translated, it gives CASSHKGTTTTGELFF. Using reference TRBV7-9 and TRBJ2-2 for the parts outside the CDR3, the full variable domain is DTGVSQNPRHKITKRGQNVTFRCDPISEHNRLYWYRQTLGQGPEFLTYFQNEAQLEKSRLLSDRFSAERPKGSFSTLEIQRTEQGDSAMYLCASSHKGTTTTGELFFGEGSRLTVL.

CDR3 nucleotides: TGTGCCAGCAGCCCTCCGGTTTTGACTCTAGGGAGCAATGAGCAGTTCTTC. It translates to CASSPPVLTLGSNEQFF. The rearrangement joins TRBV6-2 or TRBV6-3 to TRBJ2-1; maybe TRBD2 (5 bases). V was trimmed by 6 bases and J by 6 bases, leaving 24 bases between them. CDR1 MNHEY and CDR2 SVGEGT come from the germline V gene. The CDR3 runs to 17 residues.